This T cell receptor beta chain was recorded in a study of response to subunit inactivated influenza vaccine. A note on this clonotype: The antigen remains undetermined.

General study findings and limits: Authors suggested that a seasonal influenza vaccination recruits few new T cells each time.

The CDR3 contains 15 residues. Germline V gene lookup returns CDR1 LGHNA and CDR2 YNFKEQ. Trimming took 4 bases from V and 7 from J, leaving 16 bases between them. In TCRdb, the RT-PCR reads were re-called with MiXCR into one record per CDR3 protein. The sample includes over 750,000 distinct CDR3 sequences, around 20% of them seen just once. This sequence joins TRBV4-2 and TRBJ2-2, with a possible D match to TRBD1 (6 bases). The TCR originated in a middle-aged man who received an inactivated influenza vaccine. The specimen was PBMCs from blood, collected less than 6 days after vaccination. In DNA form, the CDR3 reads TGTGCCAGCAGCCGCGAAAAGGGGGTTGGCGGGGAGCTGTTTTTT. Amino acid sequence: CASSREKGVGGELFF.